Listed below are T cell receptor beta chains from one sample, sequenced in a study of cytomegalovirus exposure and HLA in healthy donors. Clones were sequenced by immunoSEQ multiplex PCR, and TCRdb holds only the in-frame ones, with some missing. The table lists about 65,000 clones, about 78% of them singletons. Material for sequencing was PBMCs. The receptors come from a girl under 18 in good health and CMV-seropositive. Each CDR3 is given with its conserved first and last residue. A D gene is named only where the DNA matches it firmly. Not every row has a clone size; where given, it reads once, few, many or a size class.

>TRBD2|TRBJ2-5|TRBV28|.
CASSFIAGALTIGQETQYF
TGTGCCAGCAGTTTCATAGCGGGAGCGCTGACAATCGGCCAAGAGACCCAGTACTTC
>TRBD1|TRBJ2-7|TRBV4-1|.
CASSQGQDYEQYF
TGCGCCAGCAGTCAGGGACAGGACTACGAGCAGTACTTC
>TRBD2|TRBJ2-1|TRBV5-6|.
CASSPFGTSGSVEQFF
TGTGCCAGCAGCCCGTTTGGGACTAGCGGGAGCGTTGAGCAGTTCTTC
>.|TRBJ1-2|TRBV29-1|.
CSTSAGVYGYTF
TGCAGTACCTCCGCAGGGGTCTATGGCTACACCTTC
>TRBD2|TRBJ2-7|TRBV4-1|.
CASSQGDSGSEQYF
TGCGCCAGCAGCCAAGGCGATAGCGGGAGCGAGCAGTACTTC
>.|TRBJ1-2|TRBV20-1|.
CSVGGDYGYTF
TGCAGTGTAGGGGGTGACTATGGCTACACCTTC
>TRBD1|TRBJ1-2|TRBV27|.
CASSGQGARNGYTF
TGTGCCAGCAGTGGACAGGGGGCGCGCAATGGCTACACCTTC
>.|TRBJ1-2|TRBV27|.
CASSLRGNYGYTF
TGTGCCAGCAGTTTAAGGGGGAACTATGGCTACACCTTC
>.|TRBJ1-1|TRBV29-1|.
CSVWEGKTEAFF
TGCAGCGTTTGGGAGGGAAAAACTGAAGCTTTCTTT
>.|TRBJ1-1|TRBV6-5|few
CASRPPAGRGEAFF
TGTGCCAGCAGACCCCCGGCGGGACGGGGTGAAGCTTTCTTT